A single sample is the source of the 30 T cell receptor beta chains below, sequenced in a study of STAT5B mutations in CD4+ large granular lymphocyte leukemia. Profiling relied on immunoSEQ multiplex PCR, and the TCRdb table lists in-frame clones only, not all of them. The repertoire consists of around 29,000 clones, with 78% occurring once and the leading ten covering less than 1.3%. Material for sequencing was CD4+ T cells from blood buffy coats. The receptors derive from a human donor in good health.

The chain recombines TRBV19 with TRBJ1-1, with D maybe TRBD1 (5 bases). The CDR3 sequence is 13 residues long. Trimming removed 6 bases from V and 1 base from J, with 9 bases in between. The germline V gene has CDR1 LNHDA and CDR2 SQIVND (reference sequence). CDR3 sequence (DNA): TGTGCCAGTAGGACGACAGAGAACACTGAAGCTTTCTTT. As protein: CASRTTENTEAFF. The full variable domain, with the rest looked up from reference TRBV19 and TRBJ1-1, is DGGITQSPKYLFRKEGQNVTLSCEQNLNHDAMYWYRQDPGQGLRLIYYSQIVNDFQKGDIAEGYSVSREKKESFPLTVTSAQKNPTAFYLCASRTTENTEAFFGQGTRLTVV.

This chain joins TRBV10-1 and TRBJ1-4; D unresolved. The germline V and J ends were trimmed by 0 bases and 4 bases, with 9 bases remaining between them. The germline V gene encodes CDR1 WNHNN and CDR2 SYGVQD (reference sequence). The CDR3 contains 15 residues. Written as DNA, the CDR3 is TGCGCCAGCAGTGAGTCGACCGAGAGTAATGAAAAACTGTTTTTT. Protein sequence: CASSESTESNEKLFF.

The V and J genes are TRBV19 and TRBJ1-2; TRBD1 matches at 10 bases. Per the germline V gene, CDR1 is LNHDA and CDR2 is SQIVND (reference sequence). This CDR3 is 15 amino acids long. Germline trimming cut 5 bases from V and 6 bases from J; bases unmatched to any gene: 9. The CDR3 region has the DNA TGTGCCAGTAGTCAACCGGACAGGGGGGCCGATGGCTACACCTTC. Residues: CASSQPDRGADGYTF. The full variable domain, in which reference TRBV19 and TRBJ1-2 provide the parts outside the CDR3, is DGGITQSPKYLFRKEGQNVTLSCEQNLNHDAMYWYRQDPGQGLRLIYYSQIVNDFQKGDIAEGYSVSREKKESFPLTVTSAQKNPTAFYLCASSQPDRGADGYTFGSGTRLTVV.

V is TRBV2 and J is TRBJ2-3, with D perhaps matching TRBD2 (6 bases). Trimming took 7 bases from V and 5 from J, leaving 13 bases between them. Germline V gene data show CDR1 as SNHLY and CDR2 as FYNNEI. The CDR3 contains 13 residues. This CDR3 reads CASNGQGGDTQYF. In DNA, the CDR3 is TGTGCCAGCAACGGGCAGGGAGGAGATACGCAGTATTTT.

This clone was seen more than once but under ten times. The CDR3 loop reads CAISRAQGPNTGELFF. The CDR3 region has the DNA TGTGCCATCAGTAGGGCACAGGGACCGAACACCGGGGAGCTGTTTTTT. This chain connects TRBV10-3 to TRBJ2-2, with D possibly being TRBD1 (6 bases). This CDR3 region has 16 residues. CDR1 ENHRY and CDR2 SYGVKD come from the germline V gene. Trimming cost V 5 bases and J 0 bases, with 13 bases left between them.

V gene TRBV6-1 combines with J gene TRBJ2-3; the D gene is possibly TRBD1 (6 bases). Germline V gene data show CDR1 as MNHNS and CDR2 as SASEGT. V was shortened by 4 bases and J by 4 bases, with 6 bases between the two germline ends. The length of the CDR3 is 12 residues. CDR3 sequence: CASSGQADTQYF. CDR3 DNA: TGTGCCAGCAGTGGACAGGCAGATACGCAGTATTTT.

The chain employs TRBV27 and TRBJ1-6, with 10 bases fitting TRBD1. Per the germline V gene, CDR1 is MNHEY and CDR2 is SMNVEV (reference sequence). The J segment lost 7 bases and the V segment lost 5 bases, leaving 5 bases of the junction unmatched. This CDR3 is 15 amino acids long. The CDR3 DNA follows: TGTGCCAGCAGTACGGGACAGGGGATGAATTCACCCCTCCACTTT. It yields the protein CASSTGQGMNSPLHF.

The rearrangement links TRBV4-1 to TRBJ1-3, with TRBD1 identical over 7 bases. CDR1 and CDR2 from the germline V gene are MGHRA and YSYEKL. This CDR3 comprises 15 residues. The V gene end was trimmed by 1 base and the J gene end by 0 bases; junction bases not matched to a gene: 0. The CDR3 sequence: CASSQGQGSGNTIYF. The DNA for the CDR3 is TGCGCCAGCAGCCAAGGACAGGGCTCTGGAAACACCATATATTTT.

The chain recombines TRBV6-1 with TRBJ2-4, with TRBD2 identical over 11 bases. Germline V gives CDR1 MNHNS, CDR2 SASEGT. The V segment lost 3 bases and the J segment 0 bases; nucleotides outside the gene matches: 7. This CDR3 spans 18 amino acids. The CDR3 DNA is TGTGCCAGCAGTGAGCAGACTAGCGGGGTCCTAGCCAAAAACATTCAGTACTTC. Amino acids: CASSEQTSGVLAKNIQYF.

This chain joins TRBV7-9 and TRBJ1-1, with D unclear. Germline V gene lookup returns CDR1 SEHNR and CDR2 FQNEAQ (reference sequence). V was trimmed by 5 bases and J by 4 bases, leaving 14 bases between them. This CDR3 spans 14 amino acids. The CDR3 DNA sequence: TGTGCCAGCAGCCAGACAAAGGAGGGCACTGAAGCTTTCTTT. It is translated as CASSQTKEGTEAFF.

This chain uses TRBV14 with TRBJ2-7; D is undetermined. V lost 4 bases, J lost 5 bases, and 6 bases lay in between. Germline loops: CDR1 SGHDN, CDR2 FVKESK. CDR3 length equals 11 residues. The CDR3 protein is CASSRSDEQYF. The CDR3 DNA follows: TGTGCCAGCAGCCGCAGCGACGAGCAGTACTTC.

This CDR3 is CAISENRGGTYEQYF. In nucleotides, the CDR3 is TGTGCCATCAGTGAGAACCGGGGGGGGACCTACGAGCAGTACTTC. The chain employs TRBV10-3 and TRBJ2-7; 8 bases are shared with TRBD2. The V gene's germline CDR1 is ENHRY and CDR2 SYGVKD. The CDR3 is 15 residues long. The V and J ends lost 2 bases and 2 bases, in that order; junction bases with no gene match: 5.

The chain couples TRBV30 to TRBJ2-5; 7 bases match TRBD1. Germline values: CDR1 GTSNPN, CDR2 SVGIG (reference sequence). The CDR3 is 12 amino acids. With 4 bases clipped from V and 3 bases from J, the junction kept 2 bases outside the gene matches. CDR3 sequence (DNA): TGTGCCTGGACGGGACAGAAAGAGACCCAGTACTTC. It encodes CAWTGQKETQYF.

V usage is TRBV7-9 and J usage is TRBJ2-1; D remains ambiguous. Per the germline V gene, CDR1 is SEHNR and CDR2 is FQNEAQ (reference sequence). This CDR3 region has 14 residues. Trimming took off 5 bases at V and 6 bases at J, with 14 bases between the two ends. This chain's CDR3 is CASSPRTSANEQFF. CDR3 DNA sequence: TGTGCCAGCAGCCCCCGCACTTCGGCCAATGAGCAGTTCTTC.

This clone turned up a few times. The chain combines TRBV2 with TRBJ1-6; the D is unclear. Between the trimmed V and J ends, which lost 3 bases and 7 bases, there was a span of 10 bases. Germline V CDR1 and CDR2: SNHLY, FYNNEI. The CDR3 runs to 14 residues. CDR3 loop: CASSELGGNSPLHF. The CDR3 DNA reads as TGTGCCAGCAGTGAGTTGGGCGGGAATTCACCCCTCCACTTT.

This clone showed up just once. V and J are TRBV29-1 and TRBJ2-7, with D perhaps given as TRBD1 or TRBD2 (5 bases each). The V end lost 6 bases, the J end lost 4 bases, and 19 bases lay between the germline ends. This CDR3 has 14 residues. Germline values: CDR1 SQVTM, CDR2 ANQGSEA. The CDR3 sequence: CSVVLQAGIYEQYF. In nucleotides, the CDR3 is TGCAGCGTAGTACTACAGGCCGGGATTTACGAGCAGTACTTC.

This chain uses TRBV5-1 with TRBJ2-5; unclear D gene. This CDR3 spans 13 amino acids. V dropped 1 base and J dropped 4 bases, with 8 bases sitting between them. The germline V gene encodes CDR1 SGHRS and CDR2 YFSETQ. DNA of the CDR3: TGCGCCAGCAGCTTGCCGTCGCGAGAGACCCAGTACTTC. Protein: CASSLPSRETQYF.

The J gene is TRBJ2-3, the V gene TRBV28; 8 positions match TRBD2. The CDR3 length is 16 residues. Germline assignment: CDR1 MDHEN and CDR2 SYDVKM. J gave up 6 bases and V 6 bases, and 14 bases lay outside the gene matches. CDR3 sequence: CASSPPGRGGRDTQYF. The CDR3 DNA reads TGTGCCAGCAGCCCCCCCGGGAGGGGTGGGCGGGATACGCAGTATTTT.

This clone was seen a few times. V usage is TRBV7-9 and J usage is TRBJ2-2, with D perhaps TRBD2 (5 bases). The CDR3 spans 15 residues. The V gene's germline CDR1 is SEHNR and CDR2 FQNEAQ (reference sequence). V lost 2 bases and J 3 bases, leaving 10 bases between the germline ends. DNA for the CDR3: TGTGCCAGCAGCTTATCTCTGAGGGACACCGGGGAGCTGTTTTTT. Amino acid sequence: CASSLSLRDTGELFF.

V is TRBV18 and J is TRBJ1-5; 9 bases map to TRBD1. The V and J ends lost 5 bases and 3 bases, in that order; junction bases with no gene match: 2. Looked up from germline, CDR1 is KGHSH and CDR2 is LQKENI. This CDR3 has 14 residues. CDR3 residues: CASSTGGVNQPQHF. CDR3 sequence (DNA): TGTGCCAGCTCAACAGGGGGCGTCAATCAGCCCCAGCATTTT. Full variable domain (missing parts from reference TRBV18 and TRBJ1-5): NAGVMQNPRHLVRRRGQEARLRCSPMKGHSHVYWYRQLPEEGLKFMVYLQKENIIDESGMPKERFSAEFPKEGPSILRIQQVVRGDSAAYFCASSTGGVNQPQHFGDGTRLSIL.

This clone was observed a handful of times. The chain carries TRBV5-6 and TRBJ1-5; no reliable D call. The CDR3 spans 15 residues. Germline CDR1 SGHDT, CDR2 YYEEEE. V was shortened by 4 bases and J by 0 bases, with 11 bases between the two germline ends. The CDR3 reads CASSQGPTSNQPQHF. The DNA of the CDR3 is TGTGCCAGCAGCCAAGGGCCCACTAGCAATCAGCCCCAGCATTTT.

This chain uses TRBV5-4 with TRBJ1-1; TRBD1 matches 8 bases. Germline CDR1 reads SGHNT; CDR2 reads YYREEE (reference sequence). Trimming cost V 3 bases and J 5 bases; bases outside gene matches: 9. The CDR3 runs to 15 residues. The CDR3 DNA reads as TGTGCCAGCAGCTCGCGGGGACAGGAGACGACTGAAGCTTTCTTT. Protein sequence: CASSSRGQETTEAFF.

The chain uses TRBV5-4 and TRBJ2-5; TRBD2 might be the D (6 bases). Looked up from germline, CDR1 is SGHNT and CDR2 is YYREEE (reference sequence). This CDR3 has 16 residues. V shed 4 bases and J shed 5 bases, with 21 bases lying between them. CDR3 nucleotide sequence: TGTGCCAGCAGCCGTCGGCGGGGATGGGGCGAGGAGACCCAGTACTTC. Translating it yields CASSRRRGWGEETQYF. Looking up the rest from reference TRBV5-4 and TRBJ2-5 gives the full variable domain: ETGVTQSPTHLIKTRGQQVTLRCSSQSGHNTVSWYQQALGQGPQFIFQYYREEENGRGNFPPRFSGLQFPNYSSELNVNALELDDSALYLCASSRRRGWGEETQYFGPGTRLLVL.

The chain combines TRBV27 with TRBJ1-5; no firm D call. The CDR3 has 13 residues. V lost 5 bases and J 7 bases, leaving 12 bases between the germline ends. Germline-derived CDR1 and CDR2 are MNHEY and SMNVEV (reference sequence). In DNA form, the CDR3 reads TGTGCCAGCAGTCCCTTAATACCGCAGCCCCAGCATTTT. Amino acid sequence: CASSPLIPQPQHF.

J is TRBJ1-1 and V is TRBV5-4; 9 nucleotides match TRBD1. The CDR3 totals 14 residues. J lost 8 bases, V lost 4 bases, and 9 bases had no gene match. Germline CDR1 and CDR2: SGHNT and YYREEE (reference sequence). The CDR3 sequence: CASSPGQGRTEAFF. CDR3 nucleotides: TGTGCCAGCAGCCCAGGACAGGGGAGGACCGAAGCTTTCTTT.

The rearrangement joins TRBV11-2 to TRBJ2-5; 8 bases agree with TRBD2. Unmatched junction bases numbered 9, after V lost 5 bases and J lost 1 base. The length of the CDR3 is 16 residues. Germline V CDR1 and CDR2: SGHAT, FQNNGV. CDR3 sequence reads: CASSLRSGGGQETQYF. CDR3 DNA: TGTGCCAGCAGCCTAAGGAGCGGGGGAGGCCAAGAGACCCAGTACTTC.

V gene TRBV1 combines with J gene TRBJ1-2. TRBV1 is recorded as a pseudogene. The CDR3 runs 14 residues. The CDR3 loop reads CTSSQVGDRYGYTF. CDR3 in DNA: TGCACCAGCAGCCAAGTGGGGGACCGCTATGGCTACACCTTC.

This clone was seen a single time. The genes are TRBV7-9 and TRBJ2-1; 9 positions agree with TRBD2. CDR3 size: 15 residues. V lost 5 bases and J lost 9; bases outside the gene matches: 11. From germline, CDR1 is SEHNR and CDR2 FQNEAQ (reference sequence). Here the CDR3 DNA reads TGTGCCAGCAGCCAAGTAGCGGGAGTGAGGGGTGAGCAGTTCTTC. Translating it yields CASSQVAGVRGEQFF.

The chain links TRBV2 to TRBJ2-7; D possibly corresponds to TRBD2 (5 bases). This CDR3 comprises 14 residues. Trimming took 6 bases from V and 2 from J, leaving 14 bases between them. Germline CDR1 is SNHLY and CDR2 is FYNNEI. Here the CDR3 DNA reads TGTGCCAGCAGGACCCTAGCAGGCGCCTACGAGCAGTACTTC. Translated: CASRTLAGAYEQYF. Looking up the rest from reference TRBV2 and TRBJ2-7 gives the full variable domain: EPEVTQTPSHQVTQMGQEVILRCVPISNHLYFYWYRQILGQKVEFLVSFYNNEISEKSEIFDDQFSVERPDGSNFTLKIRSTKLEDSAMYFCASRTLAGAYEQYFGPGTRLTVT.

The chain has TRBV6-1 and TRBJ2-7; D remains unclear. V gave up 4 bases and J gave up 7 bases, with 14 bases separating them. Germline assignment: CDR1 MNHNS and CDR2 SASEGT. This CDR3 has 13 residues. The CDR3 loop reads CASSVDLSREQYV. The CDR3 bases are TGTGCCAGCAGTGTCGATCTCTCGAGGGAGCAGTACGTC.